A single TCR beta chain is shown here with its context. What it recognizes is unknown. This may be a read error: a much more frequent sequence differs by one nucleotide. This record belongs to a study of glioma-infiltrating T cells. General observations from the study: Very few CDR3 sequences were shared between tissue and blood. Non-neoplastic patients had below-expected tissue-blood divergence, while all gliomas exceeded expectation.

The iRepertoire nested amplicon-rescue multiplex PCR amplified TCR alpha and beta CDR3s from RNA. For one-step reverse transcription and amplification, roughly 95-400 ng of tissue mRNA or PBMC total RNA was used. TCRdb reprocessed the multiplex PCR reads with MiXCR, giving one entry per CDR3 protein. This sample yields some 180,000 distinct CDR3 sequences, of which roughly a third are seen a single time; 20% belongs to the top ten. CDR3 length: 13 amino acids. CDR1 is SGHTA and CDR2 is FQGNSA in the germline V gene. The chain has TRBV7-2 and TRBJ2-5; the match to TRBD2 covers 9 bases. This receptor was obtained from a human donor with low-grade glioma or glioblastoma, undergoing nonglioma brain surgery, or in good health (not recorded which). The specimen was glioma tissue, nonneoplastic brain tissue, or PBMCs (not recorded which). CDR3 protein: CASILAGAETQYF. For the CDR3, the DNA is TGTGCCAGCATCTTAGCGGGGGCTGAGACCCAGTACTTC.